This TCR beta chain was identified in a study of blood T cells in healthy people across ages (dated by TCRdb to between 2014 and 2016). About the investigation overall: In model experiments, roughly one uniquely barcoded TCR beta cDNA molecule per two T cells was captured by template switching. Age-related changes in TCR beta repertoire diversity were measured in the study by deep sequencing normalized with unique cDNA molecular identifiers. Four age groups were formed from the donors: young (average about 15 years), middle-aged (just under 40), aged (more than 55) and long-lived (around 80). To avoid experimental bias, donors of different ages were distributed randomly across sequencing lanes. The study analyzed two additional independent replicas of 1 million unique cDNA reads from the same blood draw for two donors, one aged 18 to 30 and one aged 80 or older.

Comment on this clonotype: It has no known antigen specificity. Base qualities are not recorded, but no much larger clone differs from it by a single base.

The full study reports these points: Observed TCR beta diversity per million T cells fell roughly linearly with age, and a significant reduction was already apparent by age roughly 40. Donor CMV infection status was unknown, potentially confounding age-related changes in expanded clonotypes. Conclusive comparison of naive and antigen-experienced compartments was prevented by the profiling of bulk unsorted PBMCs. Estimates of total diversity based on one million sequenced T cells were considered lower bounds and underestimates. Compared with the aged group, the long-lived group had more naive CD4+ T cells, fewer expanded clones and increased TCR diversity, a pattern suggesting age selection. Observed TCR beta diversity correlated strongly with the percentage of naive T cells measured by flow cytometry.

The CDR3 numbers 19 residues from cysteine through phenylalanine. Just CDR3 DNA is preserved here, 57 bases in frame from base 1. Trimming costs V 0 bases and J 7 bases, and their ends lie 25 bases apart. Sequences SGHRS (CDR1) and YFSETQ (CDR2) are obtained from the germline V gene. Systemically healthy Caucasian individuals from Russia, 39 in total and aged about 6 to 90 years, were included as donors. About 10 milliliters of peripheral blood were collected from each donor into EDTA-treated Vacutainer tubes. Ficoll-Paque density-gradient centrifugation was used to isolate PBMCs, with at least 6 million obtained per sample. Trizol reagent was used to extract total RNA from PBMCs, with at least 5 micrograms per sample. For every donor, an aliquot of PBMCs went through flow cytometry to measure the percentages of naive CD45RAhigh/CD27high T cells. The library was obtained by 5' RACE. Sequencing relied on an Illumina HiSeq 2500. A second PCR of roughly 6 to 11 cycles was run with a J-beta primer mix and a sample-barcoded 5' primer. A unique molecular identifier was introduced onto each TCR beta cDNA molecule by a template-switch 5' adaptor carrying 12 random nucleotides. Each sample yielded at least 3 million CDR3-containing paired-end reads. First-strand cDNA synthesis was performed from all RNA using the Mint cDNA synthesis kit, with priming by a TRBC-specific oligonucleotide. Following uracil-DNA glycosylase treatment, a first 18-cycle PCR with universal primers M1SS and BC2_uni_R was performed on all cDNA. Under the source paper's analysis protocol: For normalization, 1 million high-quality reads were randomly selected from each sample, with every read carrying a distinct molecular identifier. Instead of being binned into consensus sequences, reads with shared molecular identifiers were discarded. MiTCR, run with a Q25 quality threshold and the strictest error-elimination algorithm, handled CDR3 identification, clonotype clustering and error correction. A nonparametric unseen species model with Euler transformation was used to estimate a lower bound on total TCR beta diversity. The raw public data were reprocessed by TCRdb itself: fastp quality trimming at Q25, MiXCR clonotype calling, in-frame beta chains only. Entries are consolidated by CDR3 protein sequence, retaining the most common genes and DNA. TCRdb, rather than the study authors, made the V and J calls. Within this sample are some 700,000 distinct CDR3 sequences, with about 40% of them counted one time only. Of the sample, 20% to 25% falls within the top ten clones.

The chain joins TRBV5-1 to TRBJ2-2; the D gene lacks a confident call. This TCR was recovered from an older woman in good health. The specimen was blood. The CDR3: CASSLAPDPGRTDRGELFF. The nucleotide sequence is TGCGCCAGCAGCTTGGCTCCGGACCCAGGACGAACCGATCGCGGGGAGCTGTTTTTT.